This is a list of T cell receptor beta chains from one sample in a study of cytomegalovirus exposure and HLA in healthy donors. Clones were sequenced by immunoSEQ multiplex PCR, and TCRdb holds only the in-frame ones, with some missing. The sample records around 130,000 clones, 82% being singletons. Sequencing input: PBMCs. Receptor source: a boy between 10 and 17 years old in good health and CMV-seronegative. Both conserved end residues are trimmed from each CDR3. The order of the fields is clone size, CDR3 length, V gene, J gene, CDR3 protein. Not all rows give a size; the values are once, few, many and, for expanded clones, a class.

clone size: NA
CDR3 length: 14
V gene: TRBV5-1
J gene: TRBJ2-1
CDR3 protein: ASSLVAGGDYNEQF

clone size: NA
CDR3 length: 13
V gene: TRBV7-2
J gene: NA
CDR3 protein: ASSLGWEGPYEQY

clone size: NA
CDR3 length: 10
V gene: TRBV30
J gene: TRBJ1-2
CDR3 protein: AWSTGLDSYT

clone size: NA
CDR3 length: 14
V gene: TRBV7-9
J gene: TRBJ2-3
CDR3 protein: ASSLGVSGSTDTQY

clone size: once
CDR3 length: 15
V gene: TRBV14
J gene: TRBJ2-2
CDR3 protein: ATRPTNRDLGAGELF

clone size: NA
CDR3 length: 13
V gene: TRBV13
J gene: TRBJ2-7
CDR3 protein: ASSPSSGDSYEQY

clone size: NA
CDR3 length: 13
V gene: TRBV4-1
J gene: TRBJ2-7
CDR3 protein: ASSQDRTGSGEQY

clone size: NA
CDR3 length: 11
V gene: TRBV30
J gene: TRBJ2-4
CDR3 protein: AWSDPSGNIQY

clone size: NA
CDR3 length: 9
V gene: TRBV29-1
J gene: TRBJ2-2
CDR3 protein: SALNTGELF

clone size: NA
CDR3 length: 14
V gene: TRBV7-9
J gene: TRBJ2-4
CDR3 protein: ASSLGFAGGKNIQY

clone size: NA
CDR3 length: 16
V gene: TRBV5-4
J gene: TRBJ2-7
CDR3 protein: ASSLTSGRAMPSYEQY

clone size: NA
CDR3 length: 13
V gene: TRBV2
J gene: TRBJ1-2
CDR3 protein: ASRRDRSSNYGYT

clone size: NA
CDR3 length: 13
V gene: TRBV7-6
J gene: TRBJ2-1
CDR3 protein: ASSLGLAGSDEQF

clone size: NA
CDR3 length: 15
V gene: TRBV7-9
J gene: TRBJ2-1
CDR3 protein: ASSLGRGQGEENEQF

clone size: NA
CDR3 length: 11
V gene: TRBV10-3
J gene: TRBJ2-3
CDR3 protein: AVTSVSTDTQY

clone size: NA
CDR3 length: 13
V gene: TRBV6-6
J gene: TRBJ2-7
CDR3 protein: ASSYSGGSRYEQY

clone size: NA
CDR3 length: 14
V gene: TRBV15
J gene: TRBJ2-1
CDR3 protein: ATSRDLAGGVNEQF

clone size: NA
CDR3 length: 13
V gene: TRBV25-1
J gene: TRBJ2-2
CDR3 protein: ASSKTGGGTGELF

clone size: once
CDR3 length: 11
V gene: TRBV7-2
J gene: TRBJ1-1
CDR3 protein: ASSLGGRAEAF

clone size: once
CDR3 length: 15
V gene: TRBV5-5
J gene: TRBJ2-3
CDR3 protein: ASSVQTGTGGSDTQY

clone size: once
CDR3 length: 12
V gene: TRBV7-9
J gene: TRBJ2-7
CDR3 protein: ASSQGQGAREQY

clone size: NA
CDR3 length: 12
V gene: TRBV10-3
J gene: TRBJ1-1
CDR3 protein: AISDNPSATEAF

clone size: NA
CDR3 length: 14
V gene: TRBV4-3
J gene: TRBJ2-2
CDR3 protein: ASSQDLAGLTGELF

clone size: NA
CDR3 length: 14
V gene: TRBV27
J gene: TRBJ2-2
CDR3 protein: ASSFYVTVNTGELF

clone size: NA
CDR3 length: 14
V gene: TRBV4-1
J gene: TRBJ2-7
CDR3 protein: ASSQEVTGGLDEQY

clone size: NA
CDR3 length: 14
V gene: TRBV11-2
J gene: TRBJ2-5
CDR3 protein: ASSFTPGLAEETQY

clone size: NA
CDR3 length: 13
V gene: TRBV9
J gene: TRBJ2-1
CDR3 protein: ASSVTDSSYNEQF

clone size: NA
CDR3 length: 11
V gene: TRBV29-1
J gene: TRBJ1-1
CDR3 protein: SVRQGLNTEAF

clone size: few
CDR3 length: 14
V gene: TRBV2
J gene: TRBJ1-2
CDR3 protein: ASSEAATGVGYGYT

clone size: NA
CDR3 length: 10
V gene: TRBV7-2
J gene: TRBJ2-7
CDR3 protein: ASSPAGGEQY

clone size: few
CDR3 length: 9
V gene: TRBV6-6
J gene: TRBJ2-3
CDR3 protein: ASSEMDTQY

clone size: NA
CDR3 length: 15
V gene: TRBV27
J gene: TRBJ2-3
CDR3 protein: ASSLPRLADNTDTQY

clone size: few
CDR3 length: 11
V gene: TRBV5-4
J gene: TRBJ2-7
CDR3 protein: ASSLYSGYEQY

clone size: NA
CDR3 length: 11
V gene: TRBV6-5
J gene: TRBJ1-2
CDR3 protein: ASTPGQWDGYT

clone size: NA
CDR3 length: 14
V gene: TRBV27
J gene: TRBJ2-3
CDR3 protein: ASSWTSGASGDTQY

clone size: NA
CDR3 length: 12
V gene: TRBV5-4
J gene: TRBJ1-1
CDR3 protein: ASSEDSQNTEAF

clone size: NA
CDR3 length: 11
V gene: TRBV11-3
J gene: TRBJ1-1
CDR3 protein: ASNPQGGTEAF

clone size: NA
CDR3 length: 14
V gene: TRBV6-5
J gene: TRBJ2-1
CDR3 protein: ASSFGGRSLRNEQF

clone size: NA
CDR3 length: 13
V gene: TRBV5-4
J gene: TRBJ2-3
CDR3 protein: ASRKLAENTDTQY

clone size: NA
CDR3 length: 13
V gene: TRBV7-9
J gene: TRBJ2-3
CDR3 protein: ASSLEGRATDTQY

clone size: few
CDR3 length: 15
V gene: TRBV19
J gene: TRBJ1-1
CDR3 protein: ASSIRPPGVGATEAF

clone size: NA
CDR3 length: 11
V gene: TRBV30
J gene: TRBJ2-7
CDR3 protein: AWSSSASYEQY

clone size: NA
CDR3 length: 11
V gene: TRBV2
J gene: TRBJ2-7
CDR3 protein: ASSEGDGYEQY

clone size: NA
CDR3 length: 14
V gene: TRBV6-1
J gene: TRBJ2-3
CDR3 protein: ASSARTSGSQDTQY

clone size: NA
CDR3 length: 13
V gene: TRBV4-1
J gene: TRBJ2-5
CDR3 protein: ASSLRRANQETQY

clone size: few
CDR3 length: 13
V gene: TRBV4-1
J gene: TRBJ1-2
CDR3 protein: ASSQESAGGYGYT

clone size: once
CDR3 length: 15
V gene: TRBV1
J gene: TRBJ2-7
CDR3 protein: TSSQAGTSGRRYEQY

clone size: NA
CDR3 length: 11
V gene: TRBV6-5
J gene: TRBJ2-1
CDR3 protein: ASSYSVLSEQF

clone size: NA
CDR3 length: 13
V gene: TRBV6-5
J gene: TRBJ2-1
CDR3 protein: ASSNLAGANNEQF

clone size: NA
CDR3 length: 14
V gene: TRBV2
J gene: TRBJ1-5
CDR3 protein: ASSGRGAYGNQPQH

clone size: NA
CDR3 length: 12
V gene: TRBV29-1
J gene: TRBJ1-1
CDR3 protein: SARTGGLNTEAF

clone size: once
CDR3 length: 12
V gene: TRBV9
J gene: TRBJ2-5
CDR3 protein: ASSEDYLQETQY

clone size: NA
CDR3 length: 12
V gene: TRBV7-3
J gene: TRBJ1-2
CDR3 protein: ASSLGGGNYGYT

clone size: NA
CDR3 length: 13
V gene: TRBV4-3
J gene: TRBJ2-7
CDR3 protein: ASSQDMGGSDEQY

clone size: few
CDR3 length: 12
V gene: TRBV25-1
J gene: TRBJ1-1
CDR3 protein: ASASEGLNTEAF

clone size: few
CDR3 length: 11
V gene: TRBV5-1
J gene: TRBJ2-5
CDR3 protein: ASSLFLEETQY

clone size: NA
CDR3 length: 9
V gene: TRBV25-1
J gene: TRBJ2-7
CDR3 protein: ASSDSQEQY

clone size: NA
CDR3 length: 15
V gene: TRBV4-2
J gene: TRBJ2-2
CDR3 protein: ASSQQGREVGTGELF

clone size: NA
CDR3 length: 10
V gene: TRBV27
J gene: TRBJ1-1
CDR3 protein: ASTGPNTEAF

clone size: once
CDR3 length: 11
V gene: TRBV30
J gene: TRBJ1-1
CDR3 protein: AWSLTGGNEAF